This entry describes one T cell receptor beta chain. The antigen remains undetermined. This specimen comes from a study of T cell repertoires in cytomegalovirus infection. Study observations and caveats: There were carriers of CMV plus the relevant HLA, and cumulative public TCR beta family frequency identified them.

One entry per CDR3 protein results from TCRdb running MiXCR on the reads. The table includes some 800,000 distinct CDR3 sequences, around 29% detected once. V lost 6 bases to trimming and J lost 4 bases; unmatched junction nucleotides: 5. The CDR3 has 14 residues. The germline gives CDR1 MNHEY, CDR2 SVGAGI. This clonotype originated in a human donor in good health (CMV status not recorded). Some clones in this sample may be carry-over from other donors' samples. This sequence joins TRBV6-5 and TRBJ1-2; 10 nucleotides line up with TRBD1. This material consisted of cultured CD8+ T cells from PBMCs, taken from culture after CMV antigen stimulation. This chain's CDR3 is CASSGTGAFYGYTF. In DNA form, the CDR3 reads TGTGCCAGCAGCGGGACAGGGGCCTTCTATGGCTACACCTTC.